This TCR beta chain came from a study of vaccination and CD4 T cells after COVID-19 (dated by TCRdb to between 2021 and 2023). Looking at the study overall: Convalescent patients had a positive SARS-CoV-2 result on nasal swab PCR, and of these patients, 8 or 9 had mild disease and one had severe disease. As controls, cultures received a CEFX viral epitope pool (the positive control), an HIV-1 Nef peptide pool (the negative control), or no peptide at all. Two doses of either the Pfizer-BioNTech BNT162b2 vaccine (n=8) or the Moderna mRNA-1273 vaccine (n=2) were administered to participants. For three convalescent patients, samples were collected at an early post-vaccination timepoint (day 14) as well as at a late post-vaccination timepoint (days 161 to 241). For stimulating the cultures, overlapping spike peptide pools were used, derived from SARS-CoV-2 as well as from the common cold coronaviruses HCoV-NL63, HCoV-OC43 and HCoV-229E. The convalescent cohort included six males and four females, with two Hispanic individuals, seven Caucasians, two Asians and one multiracial person. In fewer than 12 COVID-19 convalescent patients and a few infection-naive healthy vaccine recipients, researchers compared the spike-specific CD4+ TCR repertoire from before mRNA vaccination with the repertoire from after. Post-COVID blood samples were collected from convalescent patients a median of approximately 100 days after diagnosis, with a range of roughly 35 to 170 days. Post-vaccine blood samples were obtained a median of approximately 70 days after the second vaccine dose, with a range of about 13 to 250 days. General findings and caveats noted by the study authors: Relatively few convalescent patients were included in the study, and early timepoints after natural infection were not analyzed. Although the median number of SARS-CoV-2-reactive clonotypes went up from roughly 22 after infection to around 39 after vaccination, the increase was not significant. In convalescent patients, a median approximately 83% of post-vaccine SARS-CoV-2-reactive clones were detected only after vaccination, and vaccine-specific priming was suggested by this finding. In convalescent patients, nearly all vaccine-specific clones (304 of 307) were found to be mono-reactive for SARS-CoV-2 spike rather than cross-reactive with common cold coronaviruses.

Per the publication, the time point label means: late sampling 161 to 241 days after vaccination in three convalescent patients. Explained via the paper, the treatment or condition label denotes: roughly ten-day PBMC culture with coronavirus spike peptide pools or control peptides (ViraFEST assay). The ViraFEST assay, used in the study, expanded antigen-specific T cells with peptide pools and then identified the expanded clonotypes through TCR sequencing. Positive SARS-CoV-2 PCR tests in the convalescent patients dated from March to December 2020, before Alpha, Beta and Delta variants emerged in the United States. Each well held millions of PBMCs cultured with approximately 9.2 ug/ml peptide pools in IMDM containing around 5% human AB serum and about 10 IU/ml IL-2. On days 3 and 7, half of the culture medium was replaced with fresh IL-2-containing medium. CD4+ T cells were isolated after roughly 9 days of culture through negative selection using the EasySep CD4+ T cell isolation kit. PBMCs were separated from whole blood using Ficoll-Paque Plus gradient centrifugation and then either used fresh or cryopreserved at -140C. Each culture condition was generally run in triplicate wells.

As for this clonotype: It has no known antigen specificity. No base quality information exists; no much larger clone differs at one position.

CDR1 and CDR2, per the germline V gene (reference sequence), are DFQATT and SNEGSKA. The V end gives up 6 bases and the J end 2 bases, leaving 17 bases in the junction not matched to a gene. The CDR3, cysteine through phenylalanine, is 18 amino acids long. Of all the DNA, just the CDR3 is kept, 54 bases in frame from base 1. Library preparation used PCR. DNA from cultured CD4+ T cells underwent TCR sequencing with the Oncomine TCR Beta short-read assay at the Johns Hopkins FTIC core. The QIAamp micro DNA kit was used to extract genomic DNA from the cultured CD4+ T cells. Oncomine TCR Beta libraries from cultured CD4+ T cells were pooled with unique dual indexes and sequenced on an Illumina iSeq 100. Processing in the source paper ran as follows. Non-productive sequences were removed, and CDR3s not starting with C, not ending with F or W, or shorter than 7 amino acids were discarded. Antigen-specific clonotypes were identified using the MANAFEST web application through comparison of peptide-stimulated wells with reference and other culture wells. Positive clones required FDR below 0.05, an odds ratio above 5, and productive frequency above 0.1% in at least two of three replicate wells. A clonotype was classed as cross-reactive if the clonotype showed significant expansion both in SARS-CoV-2 spike wells and in at least one common cold coronavirus spike condition. Similarity between CDR3 sequences was evaluated in R version 3.6.1 using Levenshtein distances (stringdist) and unrooted phylogenetic trees (ape). Using fastp at Q25 and MiXCR, TCRdb reprocessed the public reads and kept productive beta chains. Records with the same CDR3 protein are collapsed into one entry carrying the most frequent genes and DNA. None of the V and J calls come from the authors' own analysis; TCRdb made them. The sample profile shows about 21,000 distinct CDR3 sequences; about 46% of them were found once. The ten largest clones take up roughly an eighth of the sample.

Rearrangement joined TRBV20-1 to TRBJ2-1, with 9 middle bases fitting TRBD2. The sequence was collected from a human donor who had recovered from COVID-19. Source: CD4+ T cells from blood, cultured in vitro, taken about 7 months after SARS-CoV-2 vaccination. The nucleotides are TGCAGTGCCTCCACCCCATGGGGGGCGGGGGGGACCTACAATGAGCAGTTCTTC. This gives the protein CSASTPWGAGGTYNEQFF.